Presented here are 20 T cell receptor beta chains from one specimen sequenced in a study of T cell responses to AZD1222 COVID-19 vaccine. Method: immunoSEQ multiplex PCR; TCRdb's copy keeps in-frame clones and lacks some. The sample has 150,000 or so clones, roughly 92% seen once. The sample was peripheral blood, taken 28 days after the second AZD1222 dose. These receptors all stem from an adult who received the AZD1222 COVID-19 vaccine.

The chain uses TRBV5-1 and TRBJ2-7, with 7 bases matching TRBD2. Looked up from germline, CDR1 is SGHRS and CDR2 is YFSETQ. This CDR3 is built from 14 residues. The ends lost 4 bases at V and 3 bases at J; junction bases unmatched: 7. The CDR3 loop is CASSTSASYYEQYF. As DNA, the CDR3 is TGCGCCAGCAGCACTAGCGCGAGCTACTACGAGCAGTACTTC.

The chain combines TRBV10-3 with TRBJ2-7; 8 bases fit TRBD1. Germline V gene sequence: CDR1 ENHRY, CDR2 SYGVKD. V shed 10 bases and J 3 bases; nucleotides not matched to a gene: 8. The CDR3 is made up of 13 amino acids. The CDR3 protein is CASRQGTDYEQYF. Here the CDR3 DNA reads TGTGCCAGCCGACAGGGGACAGACTACGAGCAGTACTTC.

The gene calls are TRBV25-1 and TRBJ1-2, with 7 bases that match TRBD1. The CDR3 sequence is 14 residues long. V trimming: 2 bases; J trimming: 4 bases; junction bases outside the gene matches: 4. Germline-derived CDR1 and CDR2 are MGHDK and SYGVNS. The CDR3 bases are TGTGCCAGCAGTGAACCCGGGACAGCCTATGGCTACACCTTC. Translating it yields CASSEPGTAYGYTF.

This clone showed up just a few times. The chain combines TRBV6-6 with TRBJ2-2; the match to TRBD1 covers 11 bases. Germline trimming cut 6 bases from V and 5 bases from J; bases unmatched to any gene: 8. The CDR3 length is 16 residues. CDR1 is MNHNY and CDR2 is SVGAGI in the germline V gene (reference sequence). CDR3 in DNA: TGTGCCAGCAGGACGCGTGGACAGGGGGCAACCGGGGAGCTGTTTTTT. Encoded protein: CASRTRGQGATGELFF.

Worth noting for this clone: The junction and the germline gene differ at one end; a read error may be behind it. Other nucleotide sequences in the sample specify the same CDR3. The V and J genes are TRBV19 and TRBJ1-1, with TRBD1 identical over 7 bases. Germline CDR1 reads LNHDA; CDR2 reads SQIVND (reference sequence). This CDR3 region has 13 residues. CDR3 protein: CASSSTGNTEAFF. The CDR3 DNA sequence: TGTGCCAGTAGTTCGACAGGGAACACTGAAGCCTTCTTT. Supplemented by reference TRBV19 and TRBJ1-1, the full variable domain reads DGGITQSPKYLFRKEGQNVTLSCEQNLNHDAMYWYRQDPGQGLRLIYYSQIVNDFQKGDIAEGYSVSREKKESFPLTVTSAQKNPTAFYLCASSSTGNTEAFFGQGTRLTVV.

The CDR3 spells CAWKDQVPVYGYTF. CDR3 coding DNA: TGTGCCTGGAAAGATCAGGTACCCGTCTATGGCTACACCTTC. This sequence joins TRBV30 and TRBJ1-2; no firm D call. The V gene lost 4 bases and the J gene lost 4 bases, with 16 bases spanning the gap. CDR1 is GTSNPN, CDR2 SVGIG, per germline (reference sequence). The CDR3 runs 14 residues.

This clone was recorded only once. The gene calls are TRBV19 and TRBJ1-4; D is undetermined. V shed 5 bases and J shed 3 bases, with 10 bases lying between them. The CDR3 loop spans 14 amino acids. Germline lookup yields CDR1 LNHDA and CDR2 SQIVND (reference sequence). CDR3: CASSPQWANEKLFF. The DNA for the CDR3 is TGTGCCAGTAGTCCACAGTGGGCTAATGAAAAACTGTTTTTT.

This sequence joins TRBV7-8 and TRBJ2-3; maybe TRBD2 (5 bases). Germline CDR1 and CDR2: SGHVS and FQNEAQ. CDR3 length: 13 amino acids. The ends were cut back, 5 bases at V and 8 bases at J, with 14 bases in the middle. The CDR3 region is CASSRIIRGTQYF. CDR3 nucleotides: TGTGCCAGCAGCCGGATCATTCGGGGTACGCAGTATTTT.

V gene TRBV19 combines with J gene TRBJ2-6; no reliable D call. Germline V gene lookup returns CDR1 LNHDA and CDR2 SQIVND (reference sequence). CDR3 length: 15 amino acids. V lost 6 bases to trimming and J lost 0 bases, with 9 bases between them. CDR3 amino acids: CASRPISSGANVLTF. DNA for the CDR3: TGTGCCAGTAGACCCATCAGCTCTGGGGCCAACGTCCTGACTTTC.

This clone came up a few times. The rearrangement uses TRBV10-3 and TRBJ2-5; tentative D call: TRBD2 (5 bases). CDR1 and CDR2 from the germline V gene are ENHRY and SYGVKD. Trimming cost V 3 bases and J 3 bases, with 8 bases left between them. The CDR3 extends over 13 amino acids. CDR3 bases: TGTGCCATCAGTGAAACGGGGAAAGAGACCCAGTACTTC. Amino acid sequence: CAISETGKETQYF.

The chain couples TRBV28 to TRBJ1-6; 7 nucleotides line up with TRBD1. Germline V lookup: CDR1 MDHEN, CDR2 SYDVKM. V lost 6 bases, J lost 10 bases, and 9 bases stayed unmatched. CDR3 size: 14 residues. The CDR3 nucleotides read TGTGCCAGCAGGCGGACAGGCCAGGGGTCACCCCTCCACTTT. Translation: CASRRTGQGSPLHF.

J is TRBJ2-7 and V is TRBV20-1; no reliable D call. There are 11 residues in the CDR3. Deletions cut 5 bases from V and 3 bases from J, with 8 bases between. The germline gives CDR1 DFQATT, CDR2 SNEGSKA (reference sequence). The CDR3 nucleotides read TGCAGTGCTCCACAAGACTACGAGCAGTACTTC. The encoded protein is CSAPQDYEQYF.

This chain joins TRBV6-5 and TRBJ2-5, with 10 bases fitting TRBD1. Germline trimming cut 6 bases from V and 4 bases from J; bases unmatched to any gene: 5. The CDR3 contains 14 residues. Germline CDR1 is MNHEY and CDR2 is SVGAGI. CDR3 DNA sequence: TGTGCCAGCAGCTGGGACAGGGGTTCAGAGACCCAGTACTTC. The encoded protein is CASSWDRGSETQYF.

The chain has TRBV27 and TRBJ2-2; D is perhaps TRBD1 or TRBD2 (5 bases each). The ends were cut back, 11 bases at V and 0 bases at J, with 16 bases in the middle. The CDR3 runs 15 residues. Germline assignment: CDR1 MNHEY and CDR2 SMNVEV (reference sequence). The chain's CDR3 is CASQSGTTNTGELFF. The DNA for the CDR3 is TGTGCCTCTCAATCCGGGACCACGAACACCGGGGAGCTGTTTTTT.

The rearrangement joins TRBV28 to TRBJ1-5, with D perhaps matching TRBD1 (6 bases). CDR3 length: 12 residues. Trimming stripped 6 bases from V and 7 bases from J, with 10 bases between. From germline, CDR1 is MDHEN and CDR2 SYDVKM. The CDR3 coding sequence is TGTGCCAGCAGCGGGGGCTTGCAGCCCCAGCATTTT. This translates into CASSGGLQPQHF. The entire variable domain, with the rest obtained from reference TRBV28 and TRBJ1-5, is as follows: DVKVTQSSRYLVKRTGEKVFLECVQDMDHENMFWYRQDPGLGLRLIYFSYDVKMKEKGDIPEGYSVSREKKERFSLILESASTNQTSMYLCASSGGLQPQHFGDGTRLSIL.

This chain's CDR3 is CASEGAARSGDTQYF. The CDR3 DNA reads TGTGCCAGCGAAGGGGCGGCAAGGTCGGGAGATACGCAGTATTTT. The chain is built from TRBV18 and TRBJ2-3; the D gene is possibly TRBD1 (5 bases). In germline, CDR1 is KGHSH, CDR2 LQKENI. The CDR3 covers 15 residues. Trimming shortened V by 8 bases and J by 5 bases, and 20 bases separated the two germline ends.

The chain carries TRBV25-1 and TRBJ2-2; 8 nucleotides line up with TRBD1. This CDR3 contains 15 residues. The ends lost 6 bases at V and 6 bases at J; junction bases unmatched: 9. The germline V gene encodes CDR1 MGHDK and CDR2 SYGVNS. The CDR3 loop is CASSYRGSWAGELFF. The CDR3, as DNA: TGTGCCAGCAGCTACAGGGGGAGCTGGGCCGGGGAGCTGTTTTTT.

The chain carries TRBV28 and TRBJ2-5; 8 bases line up with TRBD2. The CDR3 is 14 amino acids. The V and J ends lost 6 bases and 5 bases, in that order; junction bases with no gene match: 8. The germline V gene has CDR1 MDHEN and CDR2 SYDVKM. The CDR3 protein is CASSPGLVPETQYF. CDR3 in DNA: TGTGCCAGCAGCCCGGGACTAGTACCGGAGACCCAGTACTTC.

The V and J genes are TRBV7-9 and TRBJ2-1; possible D gene TRBD2, 6 bases. The CDR3 is made up of 14 amino acids. CDR1 and CDR2 from the germline V gene are SEHNR and FQNEAQ (reference sequence). Trimming removed 4 bases at V and 8 bases at J, with 15 bases between. The CDR3 DNA reads as TGTGCCAGCAGCTCCATCGGGACTGCCGATGAGCAGTTCTTC. Translating it yields CASSSIGTADEQFF.

The CDR3 DNA follows: TGTGCCAGCAGTTCCGCCTCCTACGAGCAGTACTTC. Protein product: CASSSASYEQYF. The chain combines TRBV28 with TRBJ2-7; no reliable D call. Germline-derived CDR1 and CDR2 are MDHEN and SYDVKM. Trimming stripped 4 bases from V and 0 bases from J, with 4 bases between. The CDR3 is 12 amino acids.